The clone carrying this TCR beta chain is a singleton in its sample. MiXCR, run by TCRdb on the 5' RACE reads, gives a single entry per CDR3 protein. The sample carries hundreds of thousands of distinct CDR3 sequences, around 19% recorded once. This specimen comes from a study of T cells after yellow fever vaccination. Study-level background: In the case of low-cell-number fractions, SMART-Seq v4 Ultra Low Input was used for preparation.

This CDR3 is 11 amino acids long. V lost 3 bases and J lost 8; bases outside the gene matches: 1. CDR1 is SGDLS and CDR2 is YYNGEE in the germline V gene. This sequence joins TRBV9 and TRBJ1-2; TRBD1 aligns across 7 bases. The sequence was obtained from a man younger than 30 who received the YFV17D yellow fever vaccine. The sample in question was PBMCs, obtained before the yellow fever booster vaccination. The CDR3 region has the DNA TGTGCCAGCAGCGCGGGACAGGGCTACACCTTC. Protein: CASSAGQGYTF.